Given below is one T cell receptor (beta chain) in context. What this receptor recognizes is not known. No base quality values were provided; no much bigger clone lies one nucleotide off. TCRbeta CDR3 regions were amplified from genomic DNA using the immunoSEQ Assay, a bias-controlled multiplex PCR. In the source study's methods: Nucleated cell counts per sample were estimated from amplification of reference gene primers within the assay. To quantify the absolute abundance of each unique TCRbeta CDR3 rearrangement, sequence reads were collapsed and filtered. Productive Simpson clonality was computed per sample as the square root of Simpson's diversity index over productive rearrangements. TCRdb holds this immuneACCESS table with in-frame rearrangements only. Some clones are missing; in checked studies, unresolved V genes explain under half, and the rest has no known cause. V, J and clone size are taken as reported in that table, and D and trimming were inferred from the DNA itself. The sample has hundreds of thousands of clones on record, approximately 83% of them singletons. The biggest ten clones account for roughly 10% of the sample.

The source of the sample is a study of blood T cell repertoires in COVID-19 (dated by TCRdb to 2020 to 2022). In the study overall: Samples from collaborators originated in the United States, Italy and Spain and spanned both the acute and convalescent phases of COVID-19. The prospective study material was composed of cDNA or gDNA derived from T cells, B-cell-depleted T cells, or PBMCs. The dataset comprised deeply sampled blood TCRbeta repertoires from subjects exposed to, actively infected with, or recovered from COVID-19. The repertoires were made available in a free public database intended to serve as a resource for research on the immune response to SARS-CoV-2. Samples came from the ongoing ImmuneRACE study (first 160 participants) plus 1,254 subjects from 6 global collaborators. A de-identified subject ID, COVID-19 status, age in years and sex were almost always included in the sample metadata. Where available, HLA class I and class II types were taken from metadata supplied by the sample provider and were not determined by assay-based typing. What the authors observed across the whole study: The quantity of clinical and demographic metadata differed by source and by participant and was supplied without curation.

The CDR3 contains 15 residues, cysteine and phenylalanine counted. The CDR3 DNA has 45 bases and is translated from base 1. The collaborating institutions used their own protocols to collect whole blood in K2EDTA tubes. Collaborator samples were shipped for TCRbeta analysis as frozen whole blood, isolated PBMCs, or DNA extracted from either sample type. The specimen sequenced was peripheral blood. The chain employs TRBV21-1 and TRBJ2-7; TRBD2, as called in the table, went unchecked against the DNA. TRBV21-1 represents a pseudogene. The TCR comes from a man at least 80 years old with acute or convalescent COVID-19. The CDR3 here reads CASSKGAGQQYEQYF. The DNA reads TGTGCCAGCAGCAAGGGCGCGGGGCAGCAGTACGAGCAGTACTTC.